Listed below are T cell receptor beta chains from one sample, sequenced in a study of regulatory T cells in long-lasting Graves disease. TCRdb re-called the multiplex PCR reads through MiXCR, storing one row per CDR3 protein. The sample records more than 400,000 distinct CDR3 sequences, roughly 15% being singletons. These data were also reused for a study on T cells in Graves' hyperthyroidism and ophthalmopathy.

Sequencing used peripheral blood mononuclear cells (PBMCs), obtained at new diagnosis, from a patient treated with antithyroid drugs. The origin of the receptors is a man aged 40-55 years with Graves disease. Both conserved end residues are part of each CDR3. A D gene is named only where the DNA matches it firmly. Rows may omit the clone size; those that give it use once, few, many or a size class.

J: TRBJ2-5
V: TRBV7-9
D: TRBD2
size: .
DNA: TGTGCCAGCAGTAACCGGGCTAGCGGGAGGGAGACCCAGTACTTC
CDR3: CASSNRASGRETQYF

J: TRBJ2-2
V: TRBV2
D: TRBD1
size: many
DNA: TGTGCCACCATTGTAGGGGGCACGAACACCGGGGAGCTGTTTTTT
CDR3: CATIVGGTNTGELFF

J: TRBJ1-6
V: TRBV6-1
D: .
size: many
DNA: TGTGCCAGCAGTCTAGGGACGGCTTCACCCCTCCACTTT
CDR3: CASSLGTASPLHF

J: TRBJ2-4
V: TRBV28
D: .
size: many
DNA: TGTGCCAGCAGCCTGCCGGGTGGCGGAAAAAACATTCAGTACTTC
CDR3: CASSLPGGGKNIQYF

J: TRBJ2-4
V: TRBV7-2
D: .
size: .
DNA: TGTGCCAGCAGGACCACAGGGTTTAGTGACATTCAGTACTTC
CDR3: CASRTTGFSDIQYF

J: TRBJ1-2
V: TRBV28
D: .
size: few
DNA: TGTGCCAGCCTTTTCGGCGGGTGGGGCTACACCTTC
CDR3: CASLFGGWGYTF

J: TRBJ2-7
V: TRBV11-2
D: TRBD1
size: many
DNA: TGTGCCAGCAGCTTGTGGACAGGGACCTACGAGCAGTACTTC
CDR3: CASSLWTGTYEQYF

J: TRBJ2-3
V: TRBV11-3
D: .
size: many
DNA: TGTGCCAGCAGCGACAGGCTCACAGATACGCAGTATTTT
CDR3: CASSDRLTDTQYF

J: TRBJ2-1
V: TRBV11-2
D: .
size: many
DNA: TGTGCCAGCAGCTTAGAGGCTGCTTACAATGAGCAGTTCTTC
CDR3: CASSLEAAYNEQFF

J: TRBJ2-2
V: TRBV6-5
D: .
size: many
DNA: TGTGCCAGCAGTTTGTCGACAGGGAACACCGGGGAGCTGTTTTTT
CDR3: CASSLSTGNTGELFF

J: TRBJ2-1
V: TRBV14
D: TRBD2
size: .
DNA: TGTGCCAGCAGCCAAGAACTAGCGGGAGGAAGGAATGAGCAGTTCTTC
CDR3: CASSQELAGGRNEQFF

J: TRBJ2-2
V: TRBV7-2
D: .
size: many
DNA: TGTGCCAGCAGCCCCCGGTGGGGCGGGGAGCTGTTTTTT
CDR3: CASSPRWGGELFF

J: TRBJ2-2
V: TRBV27
D: TRBD2
size: .
DNA: TGTGCCAGCAGTGTTAGCGGGGCAGCGAACACCGGGGAGCTGTTTTTT
CDR3: CASSVSGAANTGELFF